This passage covers 28 T cell receptor beta chains from one sample sequenced in a study of human T cells and chemical hapten exposure. Stated time point: patch test 3, about 24 weeks after DPC sensitization. Treatment reported: therapeutic diphenylcyclopropenone sensitization with weekly scalp DPC. TCRdb re-called the RACE reads through MiXCR, storing one row per CDR3 protein. The sample includes over 75,000 distinct CDR3 sequences, 9.5% to 13% of them seen just once. The sample consisted of whole blood, taken in connection with sensitization to the hapten diphenylcyclopropenone (DPC). The receptor source for this set is a woman aged 25-40 years with alopecia areata. Some clones in this sample may be carry-over from other donors' samples.

This clonotype was counted many times. V is TRBV4-3 and J is TRBJ1-2, with 7 bases identical to TRBD1. The CDR3 spans 17 residues. Unmatched junction bases numbered 10, after V lost 3 bases and J lost 0 bases. CDR1 and CDR2 (germline): LGHNA, YSLEER. The DNA of the CDR3 is TGCGCCAGCAGCCACTTAGTGGACAGGACCTCTAACTATGGCTACACCTTC. Amino acids: CASSHLVDRTSNYGYTF.

At least ten counts were recorded for this clonotype. This chain uses TRBV15 with TRBJ1-3, with D hard to call. Germline CDR1 and CDR2: LNHNV and YYDKDF (reference sequence). This CDR3 contains 14 residues. Trimming removed 0 bases from V and 8 bases from J, with 11 bases in between. The CDR3 spells CATSRDRHSDTIYF. The DNA for the CDR3 is TGTGCCACCAGCAGAGATCGACACTCAGACACCATATATTTT.

This clonotype was observed at least ten times. The rearrangement joins TRBV11-2 to TRBJ2-3; 9 bases align to TRBD1. CDR1 and CDR2 (germline): SGHAT, FQNNGV. The CDR3 contains 16 residues. V trimming: 3 bases; J trimming: 2 bases; junction bases outside the gene matches: 6. The chain's CDR3 is CASSLGHRGPTDTQYF. As DNA, the CDR3 is TGTGCCAGCAGCTTGGGGCACAGGGGGCCCACAGATACGCAGTATTTT.

This clonotype was counted many times. The gene calls are TRBV29-1 and TRBJ2-3; D is perhaps TRBD2 (5 bases). In germline, CDR1 is SQVTM, CDR2 ANQGSEA. The CDR3 spans 15 residues. Trimming cost V 2 bases and J 2 bases, with 14 bases left between them. The DNA of the CDR3 is TGCAGCGTTGAAAGCCGGAGCGGTCCCACAGATACGCAGTATTTT. This translates into CSVESRSGPTDTQYF.

This clonotype was detected many times. The V gene is TRBV18, the J gene TRBJ2-5; 14 positions match TRBD2. The CDR3 covers 17 residues. J gave up 5 bases and V 4 bases, and 9 bases lay outside the gene matches. Germline loops: CDR1 KGHSH, CDR2 LQKENI. CDR3 coding DNA: TGTGCCAGCTCACGGGGACTAGCGGGGGCCCCTTTGGAGACCCAGTACTTC. Amino acid sequence: CASSRGLAGAPLETQYF.

The chain links TRBV6-1 to TRBJ2-5, with 7 positions matching TRBD1. J lost 2 bases, V lost 6 bases, and 3 bases had no gene match. Germline assignment: CDR1 MNHNS and CDR2 SASEGT. The CDR3 runs 13 residues. This CDR3 reads CASSLGQQETQYF. The CDR3 nucleotides are TGTGCCAGCAGCTTGGGACAGCAAGAGACCCAGTACTTC.

This clonotype was seen at least ten times. V gene TRBV20-1 combines with J gene TRBJ1-1; the D is unclear. Per the germline V gene, CDR1 is DFQATT and CDR2 is SNEGSKA (reference sequence). The CDR3 spans 13 residues. Trimming stripped 5 bases from V and 1 base from J, with 11 bases between. The CDR3 is CSAETTSNTEAFF. DNA of the CDR3: TGCAGTGCTGAGACAACCTCGAACACTGAAGCTTTCTTT.

There are a few counts of this clonotype. The chain recombines TRBV5-4 with TRBJ2-7, with D tentatively TRBD1 (6 bases). The CDR3 sequence is 13 residues long. V shed 1 base and J shed 4 bases, with 9 bases lying between them. Germline CDR1 is SGHNT and CDR2 is YYREEE (reference sequence). The CDR3 bases are TGTGCCAGCAGCTTGAACAGGGCTTACGAGCAGTACGTC. This translates into CASSLNRAYEQYV.

This chain connects TRBV5-1 to TRBJ1-1; perhaps TRBD1 as D (6 bases). The germline V gene has CDR1 SGHRS and CDR2 YFSETQ. The CDR3 is 16 residues long. The ends were cut back, 4 bases at V and 4 bases at J, with 20 bases in the middle. The CDR3 region is CASSQGGGGSGTEAFF. CDR3 DNA: TGCGCCAGCAGCCAAGGGGGTGGAGGGTCAGGCACTGAAGCTTTCTTT.

The table lists this clonotype with many counts. The rearrangement joins TRBV7-2 to TRBJ1-1, with D hard to call. The CDR3 is made up of 14 amino acids. Per germline, CDR1 SGHTA and CDR2 FQGNSA. The V end was cut by 6 bases, the J end by 2 bases, with 13 bases between. This CDR3 is CASRAGISNTEAFF. The CDR3 bases are TGTGCCAGCAGAGCCGGGATCTCTAACACTGAAGCTTTCTTT.

In this sample, this clonotype turned up many times. The CDR3 spells CASSWDSDNSPLHF. The CDR3 DNA reads as TGTGCCAGCAGCTGGGACAGCGATAATTCACCCCTCCACTTT. The V gene is TRBV7-9, the J gene TRBJ1-6, with 7 bases fitting TRBD1. The CDR3 has 14 amino acids. V lost 4 bases, J lost 5 bases, and 2 bases stayed unmatched. The germline CDR1 and CDR2 sequences are SEHNR and FQNEAQ (reference sequence).

On this clonotype: A much larger clone differs from this one at a single base, so this may be a read error. This chain joins TRBV11-2 and TRBJ2-6, with TRBD1 as a possible D gene (5 bases). CDR3 length: 15 amino acids. The germline V gene encodes CDR1 SGHAT and CDR2 FQNNGV. Here the CDR3 DNA reads TGTGCCAGCAGGAACAGTGACTCTGGGGCCAACGCCCTGACTTTC. This sequence encodes CASRNSDSGANALTF.

This clonotype was recorded many times. V usage is TRBV30 and J usage is TRBJ1-1, with D perhaps TRBD1 (5 bases). The CDR3 consists of 13 residues. The germline V gene encodes CDR1 GTSNPN and CDR2 SVGIG (reference sequence). Trimming cost V 3 bases and J 0 bases, with 8 bases left between them. In nucleotides, the CDR3 is TGTGCCTGGAGCCTAGGGGTGAACACTGAAGCTTTCTTT. Protein: CAWSLGVNTEAFF. Full variable domain (outside the CDR3, taken from reference TRBV30 and TRBJ1-1): SQTIHQWPATLVQPVGSPLSLECTVEGTSNPNLYWYRQAAGRGLQLLFYSVGIGQISSEVPQNLSASRPQDRQFILSSKKLLLSDSGFYLCAWSLGVNTEAFFGQGTRLTVV.

At least ten counts were recorded for this clonotype. The chain has TRBV2 and TRBJ2-7, with D possibly called TRBD1 or TRBD2 (6 bases each). Trimming removed 6 bases from V and 2 bases from J, with 8 bases in between. This CDR3 has 12 amino acids. Germline loops: CDR1 SNHLY, CDR2 FYNNEI. The CDR3, as DNA: TGTGCCAGCAGCCGGGGGCCCTACGAGCAGTACTTC. Translated: CASSRGPYEQYF.

This clonotype was counted ten times or more. The chain employs TRBV14 and TRBJ2-3; possible D gene TRBD1, 5 bases. In germline, CDR1 is SGHDN, CDR2 FVKESK. This CDR3 spans 14 amino acids. V lost 1 base to trimming and J lost 8 bases, with 13 bases between them. For the CDR3, the DNA is TGTGCCAGCAGCCAAGTCGGCTCTGGGGCTACGCAGTATTTT. Its translation is CASSQVGSGATQYF. The full variable domain, in which reference TRBV14 and TRBJ2-3 provide the parts outside the CDR3, is EAGVTQFPSHSVIEKGQTVTLRCDPISGHDNLYWYRRVMGKEIKFLLHFVKESKQDESGMPNNRFLAERTGGTYSTLKVQPAELEDSGVYFCASSQVGSGATQYFGPGTRLTVL.

This clonotype was detected many times. As DNA, the CDR3 is TGTGCCAGCTCACCATCAGCCTCAGATACGCAGTATTTT. This translates into CASSPSASDTQYF. This rearrangement joins TRBV18 to TRBJ2-3, with no clear D. This CDR3 comprises 13 residues. V was clipped by 2 bases and J by 4 bases, with 7 bases between them. The germline gives CDR1 KGHSH, CDR2 LQKENI.

V and J are TRBV3-1 and TRBJ2-1, with 9 bases fitting TRBD1. This CDR3 has 14 residues. J gave up 9 bases and V 4 bases, and 7 bases lay outside the gene matches. Germline values: CDR1 LGHDT, CDR2 YNNKEL (reference sequence). CDR3 DNA sequence: TGTGCCAGCAGCCCGGACAGGGGCGTTGTTGAGCAGTTCTTC. Its translation: CASSPDRGVVEQFF.

This clonotype was counted between two and nine times. The chain employs TRBV9 and TRBJ2-1, with a tentative D call TRBD1 (6 bases). V was pared by 4 bases and J by 6 bases, with 11 bases between. This CDR3 is built from 13 residues. Germline CDR1 and CDR2: SGDLS and YYNGEE. The CDR3 DNA is TGTGCCAGCAGCCGGGGACACCTCAATGAGCAGTTCTTC. Amino acid sequence: CASSRGHLNEQFF.

A few counts support this clonotype. The genes are TRBV19 and TRBJ2-5; unclear D gene. In germline, CDR1 is LNHDA, CDR2 SQIVND (reference sequence). The V and J ends lost 1 base and 5 bases respectively, with 11 bases between them. The CDR3 sequence is 14 residues long. The CDR3 DNA is TGTGCCAGTAGTATAGCCGGGTTTTCGGAGACCCAGTACTTC. Amino acid sequence: CASSIAGFSETQYF. The variable domain in full, with the rest retrieved from reference TRBV19 and TRBJ2-5, is DGGITQSPKYLFRKEGQNVTLSCEQNLNHDAMYWYRQDPGQGLRLIYYSQIVNDFQKGDIAEGYSVSREKKESFPLTVTSAQKNPTAFYLCASSIAGFSETQYFGPGTRLLVL.

V and J are TRBV5-1 and TRBJ1-1; no clear D gene. The V gene's germline CDR1 is SGHRS and CDR2 YFSETQ. V gave up 3 bases and J gave up 3 bases, with 6 bases separating them. The CDR3 loop spans 12 amino acids. CDR3 sequence (DNA): TGCGCCAGCAGCTACAGCGACACTGAAGCTTTCTTT. This encodes CASSYSDTEAFF.

DNA of the CDR3: TGTGCCAGCACCAATGGGCTAGTTCCCTACGAGCAGTACTTC. Translating it yields CASTNGLVPYEQYF. The gene calls are TRBV28 and TRBJ2-7; D not certain. CDR1 is MDHEN, CDR2 SYDVKM, per germline. Trimming shortened V by 7 bases and J by 2 bases, and 15 bases separated the two germline ends. The CDR3 sequence is 14 residues long.

The table lists this clonotype with many counts. The chain has TRBV25-1 and TRBJ2-4; TRBD1 agrees at 7 bases. From germline, CDR1 is MGHDK and CDR2 SYGVNS. The CDR3 totals 17 residues. V lost 4 bases, J lost 3 bases, and 12 bases stayed unmatched. The CDR3 loop is CASSGLTGKEVKNIQYF. The CDR3 DNA reads TGTGCCAGCAGTGGGTTGACAGGGAAGGAGGTCAAAAACATTCAGTACTTC.

This clonotype has ten or more counts. The genes are TRBV7-9 and TRBJ1-4; 10 bases line up with TRBD1. V shed 4 bases and J 7 bases; nucleotides not matched to a gene: 3. This CDR3 has 14 residues. Germline V gene data show CDR1 as SEHNR and CDR2 as FQNEAQ (reference sequence). The chain's CDR3 is CASSYGQGGEKLFF. CDR3 nucleotides: TGTGCCAGCAGCTACGGACAGGGGGGTGAAAAACTGTTTTTT.

This clonotype occurred many times. The V gene is TRBV4-1, the J gene TRBJ2-7; the match to TRBD1 covers 8 bases. There are 16 residues in the CDR3. Per the germline V gene, CDR1 is MGHRA and CDR2 is YSYEKL. Trimming removed 0 bases from V and 2 bases from J; junction bases left unmatched: 6. CDR3 amino acids: CASSQDLTGDTYEQYV. The CDR3 nucleotides are TGCGCCAGCAGCCAAGATCTGACAGGGGACACCTACGAGCAGTACGTC.

This clonotype was found many times. The chain combines TRBV6-6 with TRBJ1-4; 8 positions match TRBD1. In germline, CDR1 is MNHNY, CDR2 SVGAGI (reference sequence). The CDR3 extends over 14 amino acids. Trimming at V came to 7 bases and at J to 8 bases, leaving 9 bases not matched to a gene. Here the CDR3 reads CASTSDRVEEKLFF. The DNA for the CDR3 is TGTGCCAGCACTTCGGACAGGGTTGAAGAAAAACTGTTTTTT.

In DNA form, the CDR3 reads TGCAGCGCCCAGACAGGGGGCTACGAGCAGTACTTC. Its translation: CSAQTGGYEQYF. This chain uses TRBV29-1 with TRBJ2-7; 9 nucleotides align to TRBD1. The CDR3 is 12 amino acids. The ends lost 7 bases at V and 3 bases at J; junction bases unmatched: 4. CDR1 is SQVTM and CDR2 is ANQGSEA in the germline V gene.

This clonotype was observed at least ten times. The chain uses TRBV20-1 and TRBJ2-2; 9 positions agree with TRBD1. CDR1 DFQATT and CDR2 SNEGSKA come from the germline V gene (reference sequence). The CDR3 is made up of 15 amino acids. V lost 0 bases to trimming and J lost 5 bases; unmatched junction nucleotides: 4. CDR3 DNA sequence: TGCAGTGCTAGAGACAACAGGGGGCGTACCGGGGAGCTGTTTTTT. It encodes CSARDNRGRTGELFF.

This clonotype has only a few counts. The chain carries TRBV11-2 and TRBJ2-2; D not resolved. Trimming left V 1 base short and J 0 bases short, with 3 bases between. The germline V gene encodes CDR1 SGHAT and CDR2 FQNNGV. The CDR3 spans 14 residues. The chain's CDR3 is CASSLVANTGELFF. The CDR3 bases are TGTGCCAGCAGCTTAGTAGCGAACACCGGGGAGCTGTTTTTT.